The rows below give T cell receptor beta chains drawn from one sample of a study of shared clonotypes between healthy human individuals. Produced via immunoSEQ multiplex PCR; TCRdb's table is partial and in-frame only. The sample yields around 610,000 clones, approximately 96% seen once. The sequenced sample consisted of naive CD8+ T cells sorted from blood. These receptors originate from a woman aged 25 to 45 in good health. Each CDR3 is given with its conserved first and last residue. The order of the fields is J gene, clone size, V gene, D gene, CDR3 DNA, CDR3 protein. The D gene is left open where the match is weak. Where a row states a size, it is once, few, many or the class of an expanded clone; other rows omit it.

TRBJ2-7	-	TRBV11-2	-	TGTGCCAGCAGCTTATTGGCGAGCTACGAGCAGTACTTC	CASSLLASYEQYF
TRBJ2-7	-	TRBV4-1	TRBD2	TGCGCCAGCAGCCAAGGGTGGTCGGGAGGCAGCGAGCAGTACTTC	CASSQGWSGGSEQYF
TRBJ2-5	-	TRBV5-1	TRBD1	TGCGCCAGACCCCGGGACAGGGCTCTGGAGACCCAGTACTTC	CARPRDRALETQYF
TRBJ2-7	-	TRBV2	TRBD1	TGTGCCAGCAGTTTGGGGCAGGGGGTTTTCCACGAGCAGTACTTC	CASSLGQGVFHEQYF
TRBJ1-1	-	TRBV19	-	TGTGCCAGTAGTGTGGACAGTCCGAACACTGAAGCTTTCTTT	CASSVDSPNTEAFF
TRBJ1-2	-	TRBV4-1	-	TGCGCCAGCAGCCCAAGGGTTAAGGGCTATGGCTACACCTTC	CASSPRVKGYGYTF
TRBJ2-5	-	TRBV5-8	-	TGTGCCAGCACCGACGTCCGGGGGCAAGAGACCCAGTACTTC	CASTDVRGQETQYF
TRBJ2-3	-	TRBV9	-	TGTGCCAGCAGCACCGGACAAACTGCTAGCACAGATACGCAGTATTTT	CASSTGQTASTDTQYF
TRBJ2-2	-	TRBV28	-	TGTGCCAGCAGTTTCGTCAGCGTATCCAACACCGGGGAGCTGTTTTTT	CASSFVSVSNTGELFF
TRBJ2-3	-	TRBV4-1	TRBD2	TGCGCCAGCAGCCGCCCCGGGGGGGGACTAGCCACAGATACGCAGTATTTT	CASSRPGGGLATDTQYF
TRBJ1-4	-	TRBV2	TRBD1	TGTGCCAGCAGTCCGGGACAGGGAGGGACTAATGAAAAACTGTTTTTT	CASSPGQGGTNEKLFF
TRBJ2-3	-	TRBV4-1	-	TGCGCCAGCAGCCGTACGGTTAGCACAGATACGCAGTATTTT	CASSRTVSTDTQYF
TRBJ2-3	-	TRBV27	-	TGTGCCAGCAGTTTAGAGACATTTCCAGATACGCAGTATTTT	CASSLETFPDTQYF
TRBJ2-7	-	TRBV5-4	TRBD1	TGTGCCAGCAGCTTCGGACAGGGTGCGGACGAGCAGTACTTC	CASSFGQGADEQYF
TRBJ1-1	-	TRBV27	-	TGTGCCAGCAGTTTAGTGGGAGGGGGCACTGAAGCTTTCTTT	CASSLVGGGTEAFF
TRBJ1-1	-	TRBV29-1	-	TGCAGCGTTGAGAGGGTTGAAGCTTTCTTT	CSVERVEAFF
TRBJ2-3	-	TRBV2	-	TGTGCCAGCAGTGGGGAGGAAAATCAAAGTGGGGATACGCAGTATTTT	CASSGEENQSGDTQYF
TRBJ2-7	once	TRBV5-8	TRBD2	TGTGCCAGCAGCTTCCCTTGGGGAGGGGACTACGAGCAGTACTTC	CASSFPWGGDYEQYF
TRBJ2-7	-	TRBV6-5	-	TGTGCCAGCAGTTACTCAGGGCCCGCCTACGAGCAGTACTTC	CASSYSGPAYEQYF
TRBJ2-1	-	TRBV7-2	-	TGTGCCAGCAGCTTAAGTCCTCGTCGGCCGCGCAATGAGCAGTTCTTC	CASSLSPRRPRNEQFF
TRBJ2-5	-	TRBV9	-	TGTGCCAGCAGCGCCCCACAGGGAGTCTCACAAGAGACCCAGTACTTC	CASSAPQGVSQETQYF
TRBJ1-5	-	TRBV28	-	TGTGCCAGCAGTTTCTTTGCGGATCAGCCCCAGCATTTT	CASSFFADQPQHF
TRBJ2-1	-	TRBV21-1	-	TGTGCCAGCAGCACCCAGTGGCGAGAATACAATGAGCAGTTCTTC	CASSTQWREYNEQFF
TRBJ2-7	-	TRBV29-1	-	TGCAGCGTTCAAGGGATCGAGCAGTACTTC	CSVQGIEQYF
TRBJ2-7	-	TRBV19	-	TGTGCCAGTAGTAACGGGCCTCAATCAGCCTACGAGCAGTACTTC	CASSNGPQSAYEQYF
TRBJ2-1	-	TRBV28	-	TGTGCCAGCACCCGTTTAGCTACTGAGCAGTTCTTC	CASTRLATEQFF
TRBJ2-1	-	TRBV5-1	-	TGCGCCAGCAGCTCTCGCTCCCCGGGGAATGAGCAGTTCTTC	CASSSRSPGNEQFF
TRBJ2-7	-	TRBV4-1	TRBD2	TGCGCCAGCAGCCTTGGACTGGGGGGGTACGAGCAGTACTTC	CASSLGLGGYEQYF
TRBJ2-7	-	TRBV19	TRBD2	TGTGCCAGTAGTTCCAAGACTAGCGGGAGTTACGAGCAGTACTTC	CASSSKTSGSYEQYF
TRBJ2-1	-	TRBV19	-	TGTGCCACGATGAGCAGGAGCTCCTACAATGAGCAGTTCTTC	CATMSRSSYNEQFF
TRBJ2-7	once	TRBV29-1	TRBD1	TGCAGCGTTGCGGACAGGGGGCTCTACGAGCAGTACTTC	CSVADRGLYEQYF
TRBJ2-7	-	TRBV2	-	TGTGCCAGCCGTCGAAGCTCCTACGAGCAGTACTTC	CASRRSSYEQYF
TRBJ2-2	once	TRBV28	-	TGTGCCAGCAGTTTAACCTCAATCACCGGGGAGCTGTTTTTT	CASSLTSITGELFF
TRBJ2-5	-	TRBV28	TRBD2	TGTGCCAGCAGTTTAGAGGGACTAGCGGGGGTGTACTTC	CASSLEGLAGVYF
TRBJ2-7	-	TRBV7-9	TRBD1	TGTGCCAGCAGCTTAGGGGACAGGTTCTACGAGCAGTACTTC	CASSLGDRFYEQYF
TRBJ2-1	-	TRBV5-6	TRBD2	TGTGCCAGCAGCCCTCCGGGACTAGCGGGAGGCTCCTACAATGAGCAGTTCTTC	CASSPPGLAGGSYNEQFF
TRBJ1-2	-	TRBV4-1	-	TGCGCCAGCAGCCAAGCCCCCGGGCAGCACCTCTATGGCTACACCTTC	CASSQAPGQHLYGYTF
TRBJ2-7	-	TRBV27	-	TGTGCCAGCAGTGCGGACCGGGGGCACGAGCAGTACTTC	CASSADRGHEQYF
TRBJ2-7	once	TRBV19	-	TGTGCCAGTAGTATCGGCCAGGGAACGGGCGAGCAGTACTTC	CASSIGQGTGEQYF
TRBJ1-2	once	TRBV7-9	-	TGTGCCAGCAGCCCCCCGGGCAGGGGAAACTATGGCTACACCTTC	CASSPPGRGNYGYTF
TRBJ1-3	-	TRBV4-2	TRBD1	TGTGCCAGCAGTTCCGGGACAGGGGTTTCTGGAAACACCATATATTTT	CASSSGTGVSGNTIYF
TRBJ2-7	-	TRBV27	-	TGTGCCAGCAGTTTTGGTCTTTACTACGAGCAGTACTTC	CASSFGLYYEQYF